The clone carrying this T cell receptor beta chain turned up a few times. Its matching antigen is unknown. The record originates from a study of persistence of HIV-infected CD4 T cells. The libraries were made with immunoSEQ version 4 in survey mode. Each sample used up to 1 ug genomic DNA diluted to about 10 ng/uL. Generated by immunoSEQ multiplex PCR, the TCRdb table keeps only in-frame clones and is missing some. Seen here are under 60,000 clones, under 85% observed once, and the top ten hold 3%. Cells were stimulated with CMV-infected fibroblast lysates at 8 to 10 ug/mL. CD40L/CD69 double-negative CD45RO-high memory CD4+ T cells were collected. Before stimulation, PBMCs underwent CD8+ T cell depletion. Study conclusions and caveats: Compared with CD3/CD28-stimulated cells, CMV- and Gag-responding cells showed lower TCRbeta richness.

The sequence derives from an adult man with HIV who was CMV-seropositive. Sample: CD4+ T cells sorted from PBMCs after approximately 18-hour stimulation, taken from a patient who received antiretroviral therapy.

CDR3 DNA: TGTGCCAGCACCCCTCAAGGCCAGGGGGTACGGGAGCAGTTCTTC. This translates into CASTPQGQGVREQFF. J is TRBJ2-1 and V is TRBV6-2 or TRBV6-3; 7 positions agree with TRBD1. The CDR3 runs 15 residues. Germline V lookup: CDR1 MNHEY, CDR2 SVGEGT. V was pared by 7 bases and J by 10 bases, with 16 bases of the junction left unmatched.